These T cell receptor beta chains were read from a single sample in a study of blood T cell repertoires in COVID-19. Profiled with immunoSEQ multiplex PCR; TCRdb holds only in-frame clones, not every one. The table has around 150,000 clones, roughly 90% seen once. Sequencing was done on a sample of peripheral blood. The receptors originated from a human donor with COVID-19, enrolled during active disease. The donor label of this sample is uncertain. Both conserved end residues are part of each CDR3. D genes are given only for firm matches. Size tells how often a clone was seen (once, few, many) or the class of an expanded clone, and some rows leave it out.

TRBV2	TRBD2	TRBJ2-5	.	TGTGCCAGCAGTGGTCGGCTAGCGGGGGGGCACGAGACCCAGTACTTC	CASSGRLAGGHETQYF
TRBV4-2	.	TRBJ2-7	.	TGTGCCAGCAGCCCCTTGACGGACCCGGGGGAGCAGTACTTC	CASSPLTDPGEQYF
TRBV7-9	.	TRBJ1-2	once	TGTGCCAGCAGCCCACAGGGAGAGAGCTATGGCTACACCTTC	CASSPQGESYGYTF
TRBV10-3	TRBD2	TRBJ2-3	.	TGTGCCATCAGTGACCCCGGGGGCGGGGGGGTTGCAGATACGCAGTATTTT	CAISDPGGGGVADTQYF
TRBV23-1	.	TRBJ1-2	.	TGCGCCAGCCGCAAACCAGATATTAACTATGGCTACACCTTC	CASRKPDINYGYTF
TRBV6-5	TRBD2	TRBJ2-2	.	TGTGCCAGCCGTCGCGGGAGAGGAGCCGGGGAGCTGTTTTTT	CASRRGRGAGELFF
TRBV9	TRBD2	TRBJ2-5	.	TGTGCCAGCAGCACCCGAGGGAGGGGATCAGGAGAGACCCAGTACTTC	CASSTRGRGSGETQYF
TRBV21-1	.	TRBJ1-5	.	TGTGCCAGGGATCCACCGGCACAGGGTGGTCAGCCCCAGCATTTT	CARDPPAQGGQPQHF
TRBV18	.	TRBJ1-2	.	TGTGCCAGCTCACCAAGGACAGACTATGGCTACACCTTC	CASSPRTDYGYTF
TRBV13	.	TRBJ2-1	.	TGTGCCAGCGGGCCTTGGGGGGGCAGGGGTGTCTCCTACAATGAGCAGTTCTTC	CASGPWGGRGVSYNEQFF
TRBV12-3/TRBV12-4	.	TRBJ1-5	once	TGTGCCAGCAGTTTAGGAGTCGGTCAGCCCCAGCATTTT	CASSLGVGQPQHF
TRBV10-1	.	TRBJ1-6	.	TGCGCCAGCAGTGATTCAGGGGACTCACCCCTCCACTTT	CASSDSGDSPLHF
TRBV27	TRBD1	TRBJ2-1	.	TGTGCCAGCAGTCTCCACTCCGGGACAGGGCCCAATGAGCAGTTCTTC	CASSLHSGTGPNEQFF
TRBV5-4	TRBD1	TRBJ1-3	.	TGTGCCAGCAGCCCGATAGGGGGCTCCGGAAACACCATATATTTT	CASSPIGGSGNTIYF
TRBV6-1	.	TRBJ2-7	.	TGTGCCAGCAGTGAAAGGTGGAGTAATGGCGGATACGAGCAGTACTTC	CASSERWSNGGYEQYF